This T cell receptor (beta chain) was found in a study of long-term antiretroviral therapy in people with HIV. Per donor, at least one pre-ART and at least two post-ART PBMC samples were obtained. Without exception, participants with HIV were treated in the United States. Amounts of 1-10 million cryopreserved PBMC were held in the samples before DNA extraction. An immunoSEQ assay, version v3.0, was performed at survey level. Libraries were prepared by immunoSEQ multiplex PCR; TCRdb keeps only in-frame clonotypes and omits some of them. The sample includes tens of thousands of clones, nearly 90% seen only once; the top ten take 13%. Study-wide results and caveats: Blood, drawn from about 2004 to 2018, may reflect older ART regimens.

Of note for this clone: Its antigen is undetermined.

The sequences come from unsorted PBMCs, collected 1.1 years after starting antiretroviral therapy. The origin of this receptor is a man in his late teens or twenties with HIV.

The chain's CDR3 is CATSSTRDLNQPQHF. The CDR3 nucleotides are TGTGCCACCAGCAGTACCCGGGACTTAAATCAGCCCCAGCATTTT. The chain recombines TRBV15 with TRBJ1-5, with a tentative D call TRBD1 (5 bases). The germline CDR1 and CDR2 sequences are LNHNV and YYDKDF (reference sequence). Trimming left V 3 bases short and J 4 bases short, with 13 bases between. CDR3 length equals 15 residues.